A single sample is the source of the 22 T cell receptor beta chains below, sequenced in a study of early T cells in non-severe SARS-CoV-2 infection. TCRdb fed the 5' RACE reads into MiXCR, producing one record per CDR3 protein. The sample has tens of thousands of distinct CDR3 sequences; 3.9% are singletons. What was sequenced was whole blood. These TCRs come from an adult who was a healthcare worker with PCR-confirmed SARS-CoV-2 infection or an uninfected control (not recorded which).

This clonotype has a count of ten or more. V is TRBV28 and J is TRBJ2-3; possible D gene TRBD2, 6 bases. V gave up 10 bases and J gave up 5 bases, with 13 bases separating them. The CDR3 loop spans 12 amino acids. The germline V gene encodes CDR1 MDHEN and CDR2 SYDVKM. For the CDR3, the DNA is TGTGCCACCCGACGGGGGTTAGATACGCAGTATTTT. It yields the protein CATRRGLDTQYF.

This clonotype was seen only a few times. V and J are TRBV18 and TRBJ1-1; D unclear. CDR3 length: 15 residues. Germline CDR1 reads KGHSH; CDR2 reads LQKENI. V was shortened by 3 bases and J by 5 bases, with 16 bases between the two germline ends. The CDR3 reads CASSPVGREGTEAFF. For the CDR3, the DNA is TGTGCCAGCTCACCCGTGGGCCGGGAGGGAACTGAAGCTTTCTTT.

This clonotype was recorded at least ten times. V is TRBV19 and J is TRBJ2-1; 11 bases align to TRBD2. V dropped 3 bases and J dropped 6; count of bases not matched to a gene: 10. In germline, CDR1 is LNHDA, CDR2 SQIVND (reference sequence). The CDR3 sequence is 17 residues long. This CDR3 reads CASSISGRAQIPNEQFF. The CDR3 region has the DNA TGTGCCAGTAGTATTAGCGGGAGGGCCCAGATTCCCAATGAGCAGTTCTTC.

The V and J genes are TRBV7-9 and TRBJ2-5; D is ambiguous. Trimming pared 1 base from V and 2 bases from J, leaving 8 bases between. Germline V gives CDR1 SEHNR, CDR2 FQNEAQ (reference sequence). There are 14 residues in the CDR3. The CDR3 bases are TGTGCCAGCAGCTTAGTGGGCGGACAAGAGACCCAGTACTTC. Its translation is CASSLVGGQETQYF.

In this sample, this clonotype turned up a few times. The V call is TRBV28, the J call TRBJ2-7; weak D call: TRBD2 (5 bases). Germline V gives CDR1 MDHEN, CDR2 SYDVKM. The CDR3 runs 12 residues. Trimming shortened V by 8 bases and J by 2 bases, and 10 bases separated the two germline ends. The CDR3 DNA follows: TGTGCCAGCCGAACAGCGGCCTACGAGCAGTACTTC. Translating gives CASRTAAYEQYF.

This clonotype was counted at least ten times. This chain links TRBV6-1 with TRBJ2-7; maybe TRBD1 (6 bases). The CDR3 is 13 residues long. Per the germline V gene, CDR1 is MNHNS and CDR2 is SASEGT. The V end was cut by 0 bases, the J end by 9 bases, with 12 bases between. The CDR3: CASSEARGGRQYV. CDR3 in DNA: TGTGCCAGCAGTGAAGCGCGAGGGGGACGGCAGTACGTC.

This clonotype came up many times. For the CDR3, the DNA is TGTGCCAGCAGTTACTCTCCAGCGGAGGTCTCCTACAATGAGCAGTTCTTC. Translated, it gives CASSYSPAEVSYNEQFF. The V gene is TRBV6-5, the J gene TRBJ2-1; tentative D call: TRBD2 (5 bases). The CDR3 covers 17 residues. The V end lost 0 bases, the J end lost 0 bases, and 12 bases lay between the germline ends. Looked up from germline, CDR1 is MNHEY and CDR2 is SVGAGI.

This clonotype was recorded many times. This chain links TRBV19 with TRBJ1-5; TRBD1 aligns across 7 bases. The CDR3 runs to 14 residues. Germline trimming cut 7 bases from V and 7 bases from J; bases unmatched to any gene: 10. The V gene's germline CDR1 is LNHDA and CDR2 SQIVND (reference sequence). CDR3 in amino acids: CASTVGTVRQPQHF. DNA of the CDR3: TGTGCCAGTACCGTTGGGACAGTACGGCAGCCCCAGCATTTT.

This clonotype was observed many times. The CDR3 loop reads CASSDGTDTQYF. The CDR3 DNA sequence: TGCGCCAGCAGCGACGGCACAGATACGCAGTATTTT. The chain combines TRBV5-1 with TRBJ2-3; D is unclear. The CDR3 loop spans 12 amino acids. V shed 4 bases and J shed 1 base, with 4 bases lying between them. In germline, CDR1 is SGHRS, CDR2 YFSETQ.

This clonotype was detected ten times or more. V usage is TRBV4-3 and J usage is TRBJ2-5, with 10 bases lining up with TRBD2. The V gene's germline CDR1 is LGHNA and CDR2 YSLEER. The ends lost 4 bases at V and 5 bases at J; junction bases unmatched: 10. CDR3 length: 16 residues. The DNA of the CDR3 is TGCGCCAGCAGCCCCGGACTAGCGGAGAGGGGGGAGACCCAGTACTTC. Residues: CASSPGLAERGETQYF.

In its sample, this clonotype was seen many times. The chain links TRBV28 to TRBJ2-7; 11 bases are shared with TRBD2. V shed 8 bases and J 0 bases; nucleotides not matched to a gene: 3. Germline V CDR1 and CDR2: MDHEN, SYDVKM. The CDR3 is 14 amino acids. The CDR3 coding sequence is TGTGCCAGCTTTAGCGGGAGGGACTCCTACGAGCAGTACTTC. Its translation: CASFSGRDSYEQYF. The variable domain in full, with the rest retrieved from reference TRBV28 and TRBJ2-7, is DVKVTQSSRYLVKRTGEKVFLECVQDMDHENMFWYRQDPGLGLRLIYFSYDVKMKEKGDIPEGYSVSREKKERFSLILESASTNQTSMYLCASFSGRDSYEQYFGPGTRLTVT.

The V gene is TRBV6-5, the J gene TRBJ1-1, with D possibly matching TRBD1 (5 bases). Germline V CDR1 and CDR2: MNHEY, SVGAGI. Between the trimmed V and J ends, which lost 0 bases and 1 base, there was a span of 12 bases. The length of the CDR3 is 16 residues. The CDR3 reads CASSYSFLGENTEAFF. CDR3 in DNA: TGTGCCAGCAGTTACTCGTTCTTGGGGGAGAACACTGAAGCTTTCTTT.

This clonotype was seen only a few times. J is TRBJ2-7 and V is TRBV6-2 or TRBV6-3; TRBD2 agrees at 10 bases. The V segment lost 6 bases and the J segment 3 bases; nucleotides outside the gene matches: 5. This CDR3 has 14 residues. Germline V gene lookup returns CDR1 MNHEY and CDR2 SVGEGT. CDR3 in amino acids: CASSSLAGRYEQYV. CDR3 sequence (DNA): TGTGCCAGCAGCTCACTAGCGGGACGCTACGAGCAGTACGTC.

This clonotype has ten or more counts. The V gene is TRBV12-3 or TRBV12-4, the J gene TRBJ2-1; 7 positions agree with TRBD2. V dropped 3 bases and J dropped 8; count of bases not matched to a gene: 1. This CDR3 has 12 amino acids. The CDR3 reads CASSFLADEQFF. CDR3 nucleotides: TGTGCCAGCAGTTTTCTAGCGGATGAGCAGTTCTTC.

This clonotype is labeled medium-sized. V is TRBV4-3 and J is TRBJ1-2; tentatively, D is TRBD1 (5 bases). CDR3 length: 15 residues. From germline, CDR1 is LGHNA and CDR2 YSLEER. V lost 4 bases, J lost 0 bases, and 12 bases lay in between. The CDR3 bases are TGCGCCAGCAGCCCAGCTAGGGGAACTAACTATGGCTACACCTTC. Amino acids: CASSPARGTNYGYTF.

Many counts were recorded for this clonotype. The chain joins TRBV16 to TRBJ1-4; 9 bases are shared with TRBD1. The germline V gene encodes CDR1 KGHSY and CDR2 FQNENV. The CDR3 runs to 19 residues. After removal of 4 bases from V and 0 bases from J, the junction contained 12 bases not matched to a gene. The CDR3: CASSRTGQGRAPTNEKLFF. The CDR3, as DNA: TGTGCCAGCAGCCGAACCGGACAGGGGAGAGCCCCAACTAATGAAAAACTGTTTTTT.

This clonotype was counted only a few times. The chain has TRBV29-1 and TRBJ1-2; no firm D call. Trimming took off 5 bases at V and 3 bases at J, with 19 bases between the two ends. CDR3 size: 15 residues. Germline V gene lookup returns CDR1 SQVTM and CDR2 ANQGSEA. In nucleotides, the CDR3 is TGCAGCGTTCCCAGTTCAACAGTGGTCGACTATGGCTACACCTTC. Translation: CSVPSSTVVDYGYTF. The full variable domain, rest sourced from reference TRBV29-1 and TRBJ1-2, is SAVISQKPSRDICQRGTSLTIQCQVDSQVTMMFWYRQQPGQSLTLIATANQGSEATYESGFVIDKFPISRPNLTFSTLTVSNMSPEDSSIYLCSVPSSTVVDYGYTFGSGTRLTVV.

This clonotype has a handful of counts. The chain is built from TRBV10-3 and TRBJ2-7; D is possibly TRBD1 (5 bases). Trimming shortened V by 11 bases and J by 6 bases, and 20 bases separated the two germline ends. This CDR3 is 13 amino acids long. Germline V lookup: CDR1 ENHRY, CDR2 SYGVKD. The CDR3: CAGRGRLGLEQYF. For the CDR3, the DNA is TGTGCCGGCCGCGGACGTCTGGGGCTCGAGCAGTACTTC.

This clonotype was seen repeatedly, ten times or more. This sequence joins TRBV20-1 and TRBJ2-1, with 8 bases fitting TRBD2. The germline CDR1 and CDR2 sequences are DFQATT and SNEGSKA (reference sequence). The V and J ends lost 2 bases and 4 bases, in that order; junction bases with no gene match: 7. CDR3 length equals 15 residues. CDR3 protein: CSARIVAGRYNEQFF. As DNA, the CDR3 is TGCAGTGCTAGAATTGTAGCGGGAAGATACAATGAGCAGTTCTTC.

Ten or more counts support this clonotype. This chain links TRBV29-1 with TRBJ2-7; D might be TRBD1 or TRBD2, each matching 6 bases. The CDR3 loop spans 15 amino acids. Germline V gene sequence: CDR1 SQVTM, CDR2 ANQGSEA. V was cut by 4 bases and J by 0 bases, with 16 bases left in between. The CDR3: CSVVSGAVSSYEQYF. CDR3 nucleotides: TGCAGCGTTGTTTCGGGGGCGGTGAGCTCCTACGAGCAGTACTTC.

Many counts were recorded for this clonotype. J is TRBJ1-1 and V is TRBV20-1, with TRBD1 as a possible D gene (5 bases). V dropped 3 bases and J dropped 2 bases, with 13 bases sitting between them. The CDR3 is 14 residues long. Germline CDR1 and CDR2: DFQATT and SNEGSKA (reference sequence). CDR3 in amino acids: CSARAQGDNTEAFF. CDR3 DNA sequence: TGCAGTGCTAGGGCTCAAGGGGATAACACTGAAGCTTTCTTT.

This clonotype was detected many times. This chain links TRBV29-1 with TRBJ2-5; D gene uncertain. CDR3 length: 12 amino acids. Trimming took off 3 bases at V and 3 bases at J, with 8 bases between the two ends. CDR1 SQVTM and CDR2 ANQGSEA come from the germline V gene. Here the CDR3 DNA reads TGCAGCGTTGACACCCCAAAAGAGACCCAGTACTTC. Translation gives CSVDTPKETQYF.